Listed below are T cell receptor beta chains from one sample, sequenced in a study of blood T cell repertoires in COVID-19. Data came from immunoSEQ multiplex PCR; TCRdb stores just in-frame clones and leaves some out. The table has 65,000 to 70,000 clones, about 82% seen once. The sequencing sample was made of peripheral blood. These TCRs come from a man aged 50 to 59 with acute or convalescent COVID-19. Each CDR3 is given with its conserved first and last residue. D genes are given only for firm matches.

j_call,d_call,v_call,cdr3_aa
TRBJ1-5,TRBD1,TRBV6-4,CASSEYQGAQPQHF
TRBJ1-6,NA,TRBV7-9,CASSWSLSSNSPLHF
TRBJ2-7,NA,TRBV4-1,CASSQGTGTGTVEQYF
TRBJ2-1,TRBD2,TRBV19,CASRMTSGNYNEQFF
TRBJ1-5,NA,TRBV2,CASSEQGGMSSNQPQHF
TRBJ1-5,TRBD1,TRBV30,CAWTLAQGDQPQHF
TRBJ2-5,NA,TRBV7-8,CASSWSGGEGRVETQYF
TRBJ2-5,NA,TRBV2,CASIYPTAEETQYF
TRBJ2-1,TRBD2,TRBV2,CASTRTSGSEQFF
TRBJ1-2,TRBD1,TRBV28,CASRTQGGGGGYTF
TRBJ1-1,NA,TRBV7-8,CASSRLRNTEAFF
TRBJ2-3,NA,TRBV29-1,CSVGGGQRTDTQYF
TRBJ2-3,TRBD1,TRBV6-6,CASSYPGQGATDTQYF
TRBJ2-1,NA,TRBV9,CASSVADGDNEQFF
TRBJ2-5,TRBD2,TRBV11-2,CASSQASGPETQYF
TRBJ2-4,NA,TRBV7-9,CASSPRSSQGSKNIQYF
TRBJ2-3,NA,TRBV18,CASSPSQASTDTQYF
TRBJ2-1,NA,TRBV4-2,CASSVATSSYNEQFF
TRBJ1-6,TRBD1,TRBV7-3,CASSYTGGSPLHF
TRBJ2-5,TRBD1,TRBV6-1,CASSETETGGVETQYF
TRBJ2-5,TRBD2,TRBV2,CASTEETRGEETQYF
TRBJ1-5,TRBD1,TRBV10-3,CAISGGTGSNQPQHF
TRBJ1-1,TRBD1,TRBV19,CASSKLTGSNTEAFF
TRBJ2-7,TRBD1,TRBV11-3,CASSSYTGGQPYEQYF
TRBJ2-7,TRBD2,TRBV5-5,CASRLAGSSYEQYF
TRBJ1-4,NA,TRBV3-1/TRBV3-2,CASSQGTRKLFF
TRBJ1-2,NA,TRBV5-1,CASSLGPLGTSYGYTF
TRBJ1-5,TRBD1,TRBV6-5,CASRDTGEPQHF
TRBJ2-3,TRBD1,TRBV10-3,CAISEEGAGTDTQYF
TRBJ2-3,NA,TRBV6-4,CASRREHLVTDTQYF
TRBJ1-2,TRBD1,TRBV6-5,CASSLRDREPFGYTF
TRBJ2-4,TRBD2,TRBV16,CASSLVSGSGGAKNIQYF
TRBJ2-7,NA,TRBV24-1,CAVQGNPTYEQYF
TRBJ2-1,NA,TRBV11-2,CASRTGYNEQFF
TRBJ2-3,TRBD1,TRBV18,CASSSGTVNTDTQYF
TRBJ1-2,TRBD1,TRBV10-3,CAISEGRGKNGYTF
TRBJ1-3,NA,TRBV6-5,CASSYRRGGVGNTIYF
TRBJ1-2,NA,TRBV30,CAWADSTNYGYTF
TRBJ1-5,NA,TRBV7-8,CVSSFLGGRDQPQHF
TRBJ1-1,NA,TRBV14,CASSQQPAGWGGTEAFF
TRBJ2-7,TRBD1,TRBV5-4,CASSLAQGASYEQYF
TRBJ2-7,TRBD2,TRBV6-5,CASSWGMVAGFYEQYF
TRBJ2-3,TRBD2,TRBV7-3,CASSDQGSGGTSTDTQYF
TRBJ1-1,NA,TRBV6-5,CASSYAIGSTEAFF
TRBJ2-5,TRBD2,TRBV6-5,CASSSKVAGTQETQYF
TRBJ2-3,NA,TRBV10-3,CAIRARPSTDTQYF
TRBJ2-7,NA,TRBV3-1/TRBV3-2,CASSQASTGQQYF
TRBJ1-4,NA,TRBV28,CASSPRERPNEKLFF
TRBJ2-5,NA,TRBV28,CASSLAPQHGELQETQYF
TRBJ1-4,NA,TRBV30,CAWKIGGNEKLFF
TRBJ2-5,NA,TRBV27,CASSAPSSGAGKTQYF